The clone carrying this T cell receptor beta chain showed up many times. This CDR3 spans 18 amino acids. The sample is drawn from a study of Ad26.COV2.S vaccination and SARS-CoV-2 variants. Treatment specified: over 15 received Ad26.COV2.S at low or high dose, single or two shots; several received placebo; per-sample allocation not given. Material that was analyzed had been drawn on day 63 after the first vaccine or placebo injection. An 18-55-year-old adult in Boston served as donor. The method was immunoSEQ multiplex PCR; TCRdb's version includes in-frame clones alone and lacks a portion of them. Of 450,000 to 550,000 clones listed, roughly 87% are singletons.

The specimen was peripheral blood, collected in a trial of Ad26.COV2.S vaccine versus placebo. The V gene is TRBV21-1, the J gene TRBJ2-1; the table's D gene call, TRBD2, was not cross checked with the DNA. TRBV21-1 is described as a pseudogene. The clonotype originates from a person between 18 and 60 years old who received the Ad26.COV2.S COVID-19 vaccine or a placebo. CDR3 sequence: CASSKAPYSGSSYNEQFF. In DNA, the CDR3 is TGTGCCAGCAGCAAAGCCCCGTATAGCGGGAGCTCCTACAATGAGCAGTTCTTC.